The 27 T cell receptor beta chains below come from one sample, sequenced in a study of blood T cell repertoires in COVID-19. Sequencing used immunoSEQ multiplex PCR; TCRdb keeps in-frame clones, though not all of them. The sample has just under 20,000 clones, about 85% seen once; the top ten hold 31%. Specimen: peripheral blood. These receptors originate from a human donor with active COVID-19. The donor label of this sample is uncertain.

The V call is TRBV7-9, the J call TRBJ2-7; no clear D gene. CDR1 is SEHNR, CDR2 FQNEAQ, per germline (reference sequence). The V end lost 5 bases, the J end lost 3 bases, and 5 bases lay between the germline ends. This CDR3 region has 11 residues. DNA for the CDR3: TGTGCCAGCAGCGGGCGCTACGAGCAGTACTTC. This encodes CASSGRYEQYF.

This sequence joins TRBV11-2 and TRBJ2-7; 8 positions agree with TRBD1. The V segment lost 1 base and the J segment 3 bases; nucleotides outside the gene matches: 5. This CDR3 is built from 15 residues. Germline CDR1 reads SGHAT; CDR2 reads FQNNGV. The CDR3 here is CASSLVGTGYYEQYF. CDR3 nucleotide sequence: TGTGCCAGCAGCTTAGTCGGGACAGGTTACTACGAGCAGTACTTC.

A single count supports this clone. This rearrangement joins TRBV11-1 to TRBJ2-7, with a possible D match to TRBD2 (6 bases). The CDR3 is 15 amino acids. V shed 1 base and J shed 3 bases, with 13 bases lying between them. In germline, CDR1 is SGHAT, CDR2 FQDESV (reference sequence). CDR3 sequence: CASSLVPGTHYEQYF. CDR3 sequence (DNA): TGTGCCAGCAGCTTAGTCCCCGGGACTCACTACGAGCAGTACTTC.

This rearrangement joins TRBV5-1 to TRBJ2-1; perhaps TRBD2 as D (5 bases). The CDR3 is 16 residues long. V was trimmed by 4 bases and J by 1 base, leaving 15 bases between them. CDR1 is SGHRS and CDR2 is YFSETQ in the germline V gene. The chain's CDR3 is CASSAEGGFSYNEQFF. The CDR3 nucleotides are TGCGCCAGCAGCGCCGAGGGTGGGTTTTCCTACAATGAGCAGTTCTTC.

The V gene is TRBV12-3 or TRBV12-4, the J gene TRBJ2-3; 7 bases align to TRBD2. Germline trimming cut 6 bases from V and 7 bases from J; bases unmatched to any gene: 4. The CDR3 totals 12 residues. CDR3 nucleotide sequence: TGTGCCAGCAGCTCGGGGGGTAATACGCAGTATTTT. It codes for CASSSGGNTQYF.

The chain carries TRBV14 and TRBJ1-6; 7 bases match TRBD1. The CDR3 spans 15 residues. The V segment lost 4 bases and the J segment 6 bases; nucleotides outside the gene matches: 6. Germline loops: CDR1 SGHDN, CDR2 FVKESK. CDR3 amino acids: CASSPFGTANSPLHF. The CDR3 bases are TGTGCCAGCAGCCCTTTCGGGACAGCTAATTCACCCCTCCACTTT. Complete variable domain (other parts from reference TRBV14 and TRBJ1-6): EAGVTQFPSHSVIEKGQTVTLRCDPISGHDNLYWYRRVMGKEIKFLLHFVKESKQDESGMPNNRFLAERTGGTYSTLKVQPAELEDSGVYFCASSPFGTANSPLHFGNGTRLTVT.

J is TRBJ1-2 and V is TRBV9; TRBD1 aligns across 7 bases. The CDR3 length is 13 residues. CDR1 SGDLS and CDR2 YYNGEE come from the germline V gene. V shed 3 bases, J shed 7 bases, and the junction held 6 bases outside the gene matches. DNA for the CDR3: TGTGCCAGCAGCGCGGACAGGATCGCTGGCTACACCTTC. Residues: CASSADRIAGYTF.

The chain couples TRBV7-6 to TRBJ2-3; D perhaps matches TRBD1 (7 bases). This CDR3 is built from 15 residues. V was pared by 5 bases and J by 3 bases, with 15 bases between. From germline, CDR1 is SGHVS and CDR2 FNYEAQ. The CDR3 DNA follows: TGTGCCAGCAGCCAATTGACAGGGAGGACAGATACGCAGTATTTT. Translating gives CASSQLTGRTDTQYF.

The chain links TRBV2 to TRBJ1-4, with D possibly TRBD1 on 5 matching bases. V lost 3 bases and J lost 7, with 15 bases in between. Germline V gene data show CDR1 as SNHLY and CDR2 as FYNNEI. This CDR3 comprises 15 residues. This CDR3 reads CASSDPGRGAEKLFF. DNA of the CDR3: TGTGCCAGCAGTGACCCGGGGAGGGGTGCTGAAAAACTGTTTTTT.

V gene TRBV4-2 combines with J gene TRBJ2-1, with 8 bases matching TRBD2. CDR3 length: 17 residues. After removal of 0 bases from V and 6 bases from J, the junction contained 10 bases not matched to a gene. Germline V gene data show CDR1 as LGHNA and CDR2 as YNFKEQ. CDR3 coding DNA: TGTGCCAGCAGCCAAGATGGGACTAGTAGGGTGTTCAATGAGCAGTTCTTC. It encodes CASSQDGTSRVFNEQFF.

The chain uses TRBV18 and TRBJ2-2; D not certain. CDR1 is KGHSH and CDR2 is LQKENI in the germline V gene. Trimming cost V 3 bases and J 4 bases, with 15 bases left between them. This CDR3 is 16 amino acids long. CDR3 in DNA: TGTGCCAGCTCACCCCCAAGGCTAGTCCCCACCGGGGAGCTGTTTTTT. Encoded protein: CASSPPRLVPTGELFF.

The chain combines TRBV27 with TRBJ2-6, with TRBD1 as a possible D gene (7 bases). There are 17 residues in the CDR3. Trimming stripped 5 bases from V and 1 base from J, with 15 bases between. CDR1 and CDR2 from the germline V gene are MNHEY and SMNVEV (reference sequence). CDR3 nucleotide sequence: TGTGCCAGCAGTGGCGGGACAGTCGAGTCTGGGGCCAACGTCCTGACTTTC. Translating gives CASSGGTVESGANVLTF.

V is TRBV11-2 and J is TRBJ2-7; 9 nucleotides agree with TRBD1. V lost 4 bases, J lost 6 bases, and 4 bases stayed unmatched. The CDR3 runs to 13 residues. CDR1 and CDR2 (germline): SGHAT, FQNNGV. CDR3 sequence (DNA): TGTGCCAGCAGCTGGGACAGGGCGGGCGAGCAGTACTTC. Translated: CASSWDRAGEQYF.

The chain joins TRBV12-5 to TRBJ2-1; TRBD1 matches at 9 bases. The junction had 6 bases not matched to a gene; V was cut back by 7 bases and J by 2 bases. The CDR3 loop spans 15 amino acids. CDR1 is LGHNT and CDR2 is FRNRAP in the germline V gene. The CDR3 DNA reads as TGTGCTAGTGCTCCGACAGGGGGAGCCTACAATGAGCAGTTCTTC. Translated, it gives CASAPTGGAYNEQFF.

The chain carries TRBV3-1 (or the pseudogene TRBV3-2) and TRBJ1-3; D call uncertain. Germline V lookup: CDR1 LGHDT, CDR2 YNNKEL (reference sequence). The ends were cut back, 4 bases at V and 7 bases at J, with 8 bases in the middle. The CDR3 totals 12 residues. The CDR3 nucleotides read TGTGCCAGCAGCCCACTATCCAACACCATATATTTT. It is translated as CASSPLSNTIYF.

V gene TRBV4-2 combines with J gene TRBJ2-7; no clear D. Per germline, CDR1 LGHNA and CDR2 YNFKEQ. Trimming removed 2 bases at V and 3 bases at J, with 8 bases between. CDR3 length equals 13 residues. The CDR3 loop is CASSQPGSYEQYF. The DNA of the CDR3 is TGTGCCAGCAGCCAACCAGGTAGCTACGAGCAGTACTTC.

V usage is TRBV25-1 and J usage is TRBJ1-3; D is perhaps TRBD1 (6 bases). Trimming pared 1 base from V and 0 bases from J, leaving 16 bases between. This CDR3 has 18 residues. Germline CDR1 MGHDK, CDR2 SYGVNS. The CDR3 coding sequence is TGTGCCAGCAGTGAATCCCCGGGACACAAACTCTCTGGAAACACCATATATTTT. This codes for CASSESPGHKLSGNTIYF.

The chain links TRBV10-3 to TRBJ1-1, with a tentative D call TRBD1 (6 bases). V was pared by 1 base and J by 5 bases, with 14 bases between. CDR3 length equals 15 residues. Per the germline V gene, CDR1 is ENHRY and CDR2 is SYGVKD. The CDR3, as DNA: TGTGCCATCAGTGAGTTGGGGGCTTCGGGAACTGAAGCTTTCTTT. Translating gives CAISELGASGTEAFF.

This chain connects TRBV11-2 to TRBJ2-3; 8 bases are a match to TRBD2. V trimming: 0 bases; J trimming: 4 bases; junction bases outside the gene matches: 12. The germline V gene encodes CDR1 SGHAT and CDR2 FQNNGV. The CDR3 runs to 18 residues. CDR3 nucleotide sequence: TGTGCCAGCAGCTTAGAGAACGGGGGGGCCGTAGACGCAGATACGCAGTATTTT. It is translated as CASSLENGGAVDADTQYF.

The chain joins TRBV10-3 to TRBJ2-3, with 8 bases aligning to TRBD2. Germline lookup yields CDR1 ENHRY and CDR2 SYGVKD. This CDR3 comprises 14 residues. Losses at the gene ends were 7 bases for V and 0 bases for J; bases not matched to a gene: 3. CDR3 amino acids: CAITRGASTDTQYF. CDR3 nucleotides: TGTGCCATCACGCGGGGGGCGAGCACAGATACGCAGTATTTT.

This clone was detected only once. CDR3 region: CASSGQGDGEKLFF. In nucleotides, the CDR3 is TGTGCCAGCAGTGGACAGGGTGATGGGGAAAAACTGTTTTTT. The chain recombines TRBV11-3 with TRBJ1-4; 8 bases fit TRBD1. CDR1 SGHNT and CDR2 YENEEA come from the germline V gene. V shed 6 bases, J shed 8 bases, and the junction held 8 bases outside the gene matches. The CDR3 covers 14 residues. The full variable domain, completed using reference TRBV11-3 and TRBJ1-4, is EAGVVQSPRYKIIEKKQPVAFWCNPISGHNTLYWYLQNLGQGPELLIRYENEEAVDDSQLPKDRFSAERLKGVDSTLKIQPAELGDSAVYLCASSGQGDGEKLFFGSGTQLSVL.

V is TRBV5-1 and J is TRBJ2-7; 9 bases align to TRBD1. The length of the CDR3 is 15 residues. Germline lookup yields CDR1 SGHRS and CDR2 YFSETQ. Trimming removed 3 bases from V and 4 bases from J; junction bases left unmatched: 8. The CDR3: CASSWGDRAAYEQYF. In nucleotides, the CDR3 is TGCGCCAGCAGCTGGGGGGACAGGGCGGCATACGAGCAGTACTTC. Full variable domain (missing parts from reference TRBV5-1 and TRBJ2-7): KAGVTQTPRYLIKTRGQQVTLSCSPISGHRSVSWYQQTPGQGLQFLFEYFSETQRNKGNFPGRFSGRQFSNSRSEMNVSTLELGDSALYLCASSWGDRAAYEQYFGPGTRLTVT.

This chain links TRBV2 with TRBJ2-3; 7 positions match TRBD2. The J segment lost 2 bases and the V segment lost 6 bases, leaving 8 bases of the junction unmatched. The length of the CDR3 is 15 residues. The germline gives CDR1 SNHLY, CDR2 FYNNEI. The CDR3 coding sequence is TGTGCCAGCAGCCAAGCGGGGACGAACACAGATACGCAGTATTTT. Translating it yields CASSQAGTNTDTQYF.

The rearrangement uses TRBV4-1 and TRBJ2-7; perhaps TRBD2 as D (6 bases). Trimming removed 0 bases from V and 2 bases from J, with 14 bases in between. Germline CDR1 MGHRA, CDR2 YSYEKL. CDR3 length: 16 residues. The CDR3 nucleotides read TGCGCCAGCAGCCAAGATCCTACTAGCCCGACCTACGAGCAGTACTTC. This codes for CASSQDPTSPTYEQYF.

The gene calls are TRBV7-2 and TRBJ2-7, with D possibly matching TRBD2 (6 bases). Germline V gene data show CDR1 as SGHTA and CDR2 as FQGNSA. V was trimmed by 2 bases and J by 6 bases, leaving 11 bases between them. The CDR3 is 13 amino acids. CDR3 DNA sequence: TGTGCCAGCAGCTTAAATCCGCGGGGCGAGCAGTACTTC. Translation: CASSLNPRGEQYF.

The chain is built from TRBV3-1 (or the pseudogene TRBV3-2) and TRBJ1-6; D is uncertain. Germline CDR1 and CDR2: LGHDT and YNNKEL (reference sequence). V gave up 0 bases and J gave up 7 bases, with 7 bases separating them. The CDR3 runs to 14 residues. The CDR3 DNA reads as TGTGCCAGCAGCCAAGAATTTCCGAATTCACCCCTCCACTTT. This translates into CASSQEFPNSPLHF.

The rearrangement uses TRBV6-2 or TRBV6-3 and TRBJ2-5, with TRBD2 matching 16 bases. Germline CDR1 MNHEY, CDR2 SVGEGT. This CDR3 contains 16 residues. The trim removed 5 bases at V and 5 bases at J, leaving 5 bases unmatched. Written as DNA, the CDR3 is TGTGCCAGCAGTACGGGACTAGCGGGAGGGTTGGAGACCCAGTACTTC. Translated: CASSTGLAGGLETQYF.